This entry features one T cell receptor beta chain sequence. This CDR3 region has 12 residues. Germline-derived CDR1 and CDR2 are SGHDN and FVKESK. Trimming removed 5 bases at V and 4 bases at J, with 8 bases between. This entry comes from a study of response to subunit inactivated influenza vaccine. TCRdb passed the RT-PCR reads through MiXCR, listing each CDR3 protein once. The data contain a few hundred thousand distinct CDR3 sequences, about 20% of them singletons. This material consisted of PBMCs from blood, taken less than 22 months after vaccination. This sequence joins TRBV14 and TRBJ1-1, with D tentatively TRBD1 (5 bases). This receptor was taken from a man aged 50-75 years who received an inactivated influenza vaccine. CDR3 DNA: TGTGCCAGCAGCGGGAGGGGCACTGAAGCTTTCTTT. Translating it yields CASSGRGTEAFF.